The 25 T cell receptor beta chains below come from one sample, sequenced in a study of shared clonotypes between healthy human individuals. Produced via immunoSEQ multiplex PCR; TCRdb's table is partial and in-frame only. The sample contains around 2.5 million clones, 90% to 95% of which appear only once. The sequenced material came from naive CD4+ T cells from PBMCs. As for subset: CD45RA+ positively selected. All receptors derive from a man between 18 and 29 years old in good health. Some clones in this sample may be carry-over from other donors' samples.

This chain connects TRBV28 to TRBJ1-2; the D is unclear. In germline, CDR1 is MDHEN, CDR2 SYDVKM. V dropped 5 bases and J dropped 5 bases, with 9 bases sitting between them. This CDR3 is 12 amino acids long. CDR3 in amino acids: CASSERRYGYTF. The CDR3 nucleotides read TGTGCCAGCAGTGAACGCAGATATGGCTACACCTTC.

This clone was seen more than once but under ten times. This chain joins TRBV29-1 and TRBJ2-5; 7 bases match TRBD2. This CDR3 has 14 amino acids. The V and J ends lost 6 bases and 2 bases, in that order; junction bases with no gene match: 9. Germline V gene sequence: CDR1 SQVTM, CDR2 ANQGSEA. The CDR3 loop reads CSVAGLFVQETQYF. As DNA, the CDR3 is TGCAGCGTAGCGGGACTGTTTGTGCAAGAGACCCAGTACTTC.

This clone has a single count. V usage is TRBV29-1 and J usage is TRBJ2-7, with 7 bases aligning to TRBD1. Germline CDR1 reads SQVTM; CDR2 reads ANQGSEA. The J segment lost 1 base and the V segment lost 2 bases, leaving 5 bases of the junction unmatched. This CDR3 has 14 amino acids. The CDR3 nucleotides are TGCAGCGTTGAAACCATCAGGGGGTCCTACGAGCAGTACTTC. This gives the protein CSVETIRGSYEQYF.

As regards this clone: The identical CDR3 is also encoded by other nucleotide sequences in the sample. The chain recombines TRBV28 with TRBJ2-2; D ambiguous. Per germline, CDR1 MDHEN and CDR2 SYDVKM. The CDR3 totals 12 residues. Trimming shortened V by 3 bases and J by 4 bases, and 3 bases separated the two germline ends. The CDR3, as DNA: TGTGCCAGCAGTTTCGTCACCGGGGAGCTGTTTTTT. Its translation is CASSFVTGELFF.

This clone was observed a single time. The rearrangement links TRBV29-1 to TRBJ2-1; D gene ambiguous. The V end was cut by 6 bases, the J end by 2 bases, with 14 bases between. CDR1 SQVTM and CDR2 ANQGSEA come from the germline V gene. There are 14 residues in the CDR3. DNA for the CDR3: TGCAGCGTGCTCCTTTCGAGCCCCTACAATGAGCAGTTCTTC. Its protein product is CSVLLSSPYNEQFF.

In the case of this clone: Other nucleotide sequences from this sample produce the same CDR3. The CDR3 nucleotides are TGTGCCAGCAGCTTGGAGGGGAACACCGGGGAGCTGTTTTTT. Amino acids: CASSLEGNTGELFF. The gene calls are TRBV5-4 and TRBJ2-2; D is unclear. This CDR3 region has 14 residues. CDR1 is SGHNT, CDR2 YYREEE, per germline (reference sequence). The V end lost 0 bases, the J end lost 1 base, and 4 bases lay between the germline ends.

About this clone itself: Other DNA variants within this sample encode the same CDR3. The rearrangement links TRBV30 to TRBJ2-5; no reliable D call. The germline V gene has CDR1 GTSNPN and CDR2 SVGIG (reference sequence). V was clipped by 0 bases and J by 1 base, with 3 bases between them. CDR3 size: 12 residues. For the CDR3, the DNA is TGTGCCTGGAGTGTAGGCCAAGAGACCCAGTACTTC. It translates to CAWSVGQETQYF.

The chain is built from TRBV6-1 and TRBJ2-1, with D maybe TRBD2 (5 bases). Trimming removed 5 bases from V and 4 bases from J, with 12 bases in between. The CDR3 is made up of 14 amino acids. CDR1 MNHNS and CDR2 SASEGT come from the germline V gene. CDR3 protein: CASSIALVYNEQFF. CDR3 DNA: TGTGCCAGCAGTATAGCGCTAGTTTACAATGAGCAGTTCTTC.

V gene TRBV4-1 combines with J gene TRBJ1-5, with D perhaps matching TRBD1 (5 bases). Germline lookup yields CDR1 MGHRA and CDR2 YSYEKL. Trimming left V 0 bases short and J 3 bases short, with 15 bases between. The length of the CDR3 is 17 residues. The CDR3 sequence is CASSQDRGGFYNQPQHF. Written as DNA, the CDR3 is TGCGCCAGCAGCCAAGATCGTGGGGGATTTTACAATCAGCCCCAGCATTTT.

V and J are TRBV2 and TRBJ1-2; 11 nucleotides agree with TRBD1. After removal of 2 bases from V and 3 bases from J, the junction contained 2 bases not matched to a gene. This CDR3 contains 15 residues. Germline CDR1 is SNHLY and CDR2 is FYNNEI. The CDR3 is CASSERTGGHYGYTF. CDR3 DNA: TGTGCCAGCAGTGAAAGGACAGGGGGCCACTATGGCTACACCTTC.

The chain is built from TRBV28 and TRBJ1-6; perhaps TRBD1 as D (6 bases). CDR1 is MDHEN, CDR2 SYDVKM, per germline. This CDR3 comprises 14 residues. V gave up 5 bases and J gave up 8 bases, with 13 bases separating them. The CDR3 DNA follows: TGTGCCAGCAGTCTGACAGGATTCGATTCACCCCTCCACTTT. Encoded protein: CASSLTGFDSPLHF.

This chain links TRBV28 with TRBJ2-1; 8 nucleotides match TRBD2. Germline assignment: CDR1 MDHEN and CDR2 SYDVKM. J was trimmed by 3 bases and V by 6 bases; bases with no gene match: 10. This CDR3 has 16 residues. The CDR3 sequence is CASRGHRAGDYNEQFF. The CDR3 DNA is TGTGCCAGCAGGGGCCACCGAGCGGGAGACTACAATGAGCAGTTCTTC. The entire variable domain, with the rest obtained from reference TRBV28 and TRBJ2-1, is as follows: DVKVTQSSRYLVKRTGEKVFLECVQDMDHENMFWYRQDPGLGLRLIYFSYDVKMKEKGDIPEGYSVSREKKERFSLILESASTNQTSMYLCASRGHRAGDYNEQFFGPGTRLTVL.

This chain uses TRBV4-2 with TRBJ2-3, with 7 nucleotides matching TRBD2. The CDR3 runs to 16 residues. Unmatched junction bases numbered 10, after V lost 5 bases and J lost 2 bases. Germline CDR1 and CDR2: LGHNA and YNFKEQ. In nucleotides, the CDR3 is TGTGCCAGCAGCACCCTGACCGGGACTACCACAGATACGCAGTATTTT. It codes for CASSTLTGTTTDTQYF.

On this clone: This specimen includes other DNA sequences encoding the same CDR3. The chain uses TRBV18 and TRBJ2-5; no clear D gene. Germline V gene data show CDR1 as KGHSH and CDR2 as LQKENI. CDR3 size: 11 residues. Trimming removed 5 bases from V and 4 bases from J, with 5 bases in between. The DNA of the CDR3 is TGTGCCAGCTCAGGGCTAGAGACCCAGTACTTC. Protein sequence: CASSGLETQYF.

The chain uses TRBV7-9 and TRBJ2-3; TRBD2 might be the D (5 bases). This CDR3 comprises 13 residues. Trimming took off 6 bases at V and 4 bases at J, with 11 bases between the two ends. Germline-derived CDR1 and CDR2 are SEHNR and FQNEAQ (reference sequence). The CDR3 spells CASSGRAADTQYF. CDR3 nucleotide sequence: TGTGCCAGCAGTGGGAGAGCAGCAGATACGCAGTATTTT. The entire variable domain, with the rest obtained from reference TRBV7-9 and TRBJ2-3, is as follows: DTGVSQNPRHKITKRGQNVTFRCDPISEHNRLYWYRQTLGQGPEFLTYFQNEAQLEKSRLLSDRFSAERPKGSFSTLEIQRTEQGDSAMYLCASSGRAADTQYFGPGTRLTVL.

The V and J genes are TRBV28 and TRBJ2-1; D might be TRBD2 (7 bases). The CDR3 has 15 residues. Germline CDR1 is MDHEN and CDR2 is SYDVKM. V was pared by 7 bases and J by 7 bases, with 20 bases between. CDR3 sequence: CASTRLGGARNEQFF. The DNA for the CDR3 is TGTGCCAGCACCCGACTAGGGGGGGCGAGGAATGAGCAGTTCTTC.

This clone has only a few counts. This chain uses TRBV5-6 with TRBJ1-1; D gene uncertain. Trimming pared 2 bases from V and 5 bases from J, leaving 4 bases between. CDR3 length: 11 residues. CDR1 and CDR2 (germline): SGHDT, YYEEEE. This CDR3 is CASSFGTEAFF. The DNA of the CDR3 is TGTGCCAGCAGCTTTGGGACTGAAGCTTTCTTT.

This clone has only one observation. CDR3 sequence: CASTWIGGWGTEAFF. The CDR3 coding sequence is TGTGCCAGCACTTGGATTGGGGGTTGGGGCACTGAAGCTTTCTTT. The V call is TRBV28, the J call TRBJ1-1, with a tentative D call TRBD1 (5 bases). Trimming pared 7 bases from V and 4 bases from J, leaving 19 bases between. CDR1 MDHEN and CDR2 SYDVKM come from the germline V gene. The CDR3 loop spans 15 amino acids. Supplemented by reference TRBV28 and TRBJ1-1, the full variable domain reads DVKVTQSSRYLVKRTGEKVFLECVQDMDHENMFWYRQDPGLGLRLIYFSYDVKMKEKGDIPEGYSVSREKKERFSLILESASTNQTSMYLCASTWIGGWGTEAFFGQGTRLTVV.

This clone was picked up a small number of times. The chain is built from TRBV30 and TRBJ1-4; D gene ambiguous. Trimming removed 0 bases from V and 9 bases from J, with 8 bases in between. This CDR3 is built from 12 residues. Germline CDR1 and CDR2: GTSNPN and SVGIG (reference sequence). CDR3 sequence reads: CAWSVLRKKLFF. The CDR3 nucleotides are TGTGCCTGGAGTGTACTCAGGAAAAAACTGTTTTTT.

J is TRBJ2-7 and V is TRBV18; 9 bases line up with TRBD1. The germline CDR1 and CDR2 sequences are KGHSH and LQKENI. V lost 5 bases to trimming and J lost 5 bases; unmatched junction nucleotides: 7. The CDR3 has 14 residues. In nucleotides, the CDR3 is TGTGCCAGCTCAGAACAGGGGGCGCGGAACGAGCAGTACTTC. Encoded protein: CASSEQGARNEQYF.

The CDR3 sequence is CATSRDRRSPEAFF. DNA of the CDR3: TGTGCCACCAGCAGAGATAGGAGAAGCCCTGAAGCTTTCTTT. This sequence joins TRBV15 and TRBJ1-1; no reliable D call. The V and J ends lost 0 bases and 6 bases respectively, with 11 bases between them. The CDR3 is made up of 14 amino acids. Germline V lookup: CDR1 LNHNV, CDR2 YYDKDF (reference sequence).

The chain employs TRBV2 and TRBJ2-1; TRBD2 matches 10 bases. This CDR3 is built from 15 residues. CDR1 is SNHLY, CDR2 FYNNEI, per germline. With V trimmed by 3 bases and J by 4 bases, 3 bases remained unmatched. The CDR3 spells CASSDGLAVYNEQFF. The CDR3 coding sequence is TGTGCCAGCAGTGATGGACTAGCGGTATACAATGAGCAGTTCTTC. Full variable domain (remainder filled in from reference TRBV2 and TRBJ2-1): EPEVTQTPSHQVTQMGQEVILRCVPISNHLYFYWYRQILGQKVEFLVSFYNNEISEKSEIFDDQFSVERPDGSNFTLKIRSTKLEDSAMYFCASSDGLAVYNEQFFGPGTRLTVL.

V usage is TRBV11-1 and J usage is TRBJ2-5; D gene ambiguous. CDR3 length equals 12 residues. With 5 bases removed from V and 0 bases from J, the gap between germline ends came to 4 bases. Germline V gene data show CDR1 as SGHAT and CDR2 as FQDESV (reference sequence). The CDR3 sequence: CASSRYQETQYF. CDR3 DNA sequence: TGTGCCAGCAGCCGGTACCAAGAGACCCAGTACTTC.

A note on this clone: In the same sample, other DNA sequences code for this CDR3. The gene calls are TRBV29-1 and TRBJ1-2; D is unclear. The ends were cut back, 0 bases at V and 6 bases at J, with 2 bases in the middle. The germline CDR1 and CDR2 sequences are SQVTM and ANQGSEA. The CDR3 length is 10 residues. The CDR3 DNA is TGCAGCGTTGAAGAAGATGGCTACACCTTC. It encodes CSVEEDGYTF. Drawing the rest from reference TRBV29-1 and TRBJ1-2, the complete variable domain is SAVISQKPSRDICQRGTSLTIQCQVDSQVTMMFWYRQQPGQSLTLIATANQGSEATYESGFVIDKFPISRPNLTFSTLTVSNMSPEDSSIYLCSVEEDGYTFGSGTRLTVV.

As concerns this clone: Other DNA sequences from this sample encode an identical CDR3 as well. The chain links TRBV29-1 to TRBJ1-5; D possibly corresponds to TRBD1 (6 bases). There are 13 residues in the CDR3. The V end lost 6 bases, the J end lost 1 base, and 10 bases lay between the germline ends. CDR1 and CDR2 (germline): SQVTM, ANQGSEA. CDR3 amino acids: CSVGGQSNQPQHF. CDR3 DNA sequence: TGCAGCGTCGGGGGCCAGAGCAATCAGCCCCAGCATTTT.